These 24 T cell receptor beta chains share one sample of origin, sequenced in a study of blood T cell repertoires in COVID-19 (dated by TCRdb to about 2020). The library was built by means of the immunoSEQ multiplex PCR assay. Sourced from immuneACCESS, this table was stored by TCRdb with only in-frame sequences that have V and J called. A share of the clones is absent; for the studies checked, an unresolved V gene accounts for under half, and the remainder has no known explanation. The sample data list 160,000 or so clones, and about 81% of these were observed just once. The biggest ten clones account for more than 9.5% of the sample. Input material: peripheral blood. The receptors stem from a man aged 60 to 75 with active or convalescent COVID-19.

The chain couples TRBV5-1 to TRBJ2-3; the match to TRBD2 covers 9 bases. The CDR3 extends over 13 amino acids. Per the germline V gene, CDR1 is SGHRS and CDR2 is YFSETQ. The J segment lost 0 bases and the V segment lost 7 bases, leaving 0 bases of the junction unmatched. The CDR3 region has the DNA TGCGCCAGCGGGACTAGCAGCACAGATACGCAGTATTTT. This gives the protein CASGTSSTDTQYF.

The chain has TRBV19 and TRBJ2-7, with 10 positions matching TRBD1. Germline CDR1 and CDR2: LNHDA and SQIVND (reference sequence). The junction had 8 bases not matched to a gene; V was cut back by 4 bases and J by 5 bases. The CDR3 runs to 15 residues. CDR3 in DNA: TGTGCCAGTAGTACCCTAGGGACAGGGGCCCACGAGCAGTACTTC. Amino acids: CASSTLGTGAHEQYF.

V gene TRBV5-5 combines with J gene TRBJ1-3; 9 bases are a match to TRBD1. Germline loops: CDR1 SGHKS, CDR2 YYEKEE (reference sequence). CDR3 length equals 17 residues. J gave up 0 bases and V 4 bases, and 8 bases lay outside the gene matches. CDR3 loop: CASSVGQGIASGNTIYF. The CDR3, as DNA: TGTGCCAGCAGCGTGGGACAGGGAATAGCCTCTGGAAACACCATATATTTT. The whole variable domain, remainder taken from reference TRBV5-5 and TRBJ1-3, is DAGVTQSPTHLIKTRGQQVTLRCSPISGHKSVSWYQQVLGQGPQFIFQYYEKEERGRGNFPDRFSARQFPNYSSELNVNALLLGDSALYLCASSVGQGIASGNTIYFGEGSWLTVV.

This chain joins TRBV28 and TRBJ1-5; 8 nucleotides line up with TRBD1. Germline-derived CDR1 and CDR2 are MDHEN and SYDVKM. Trimming cost V 9 bases and J 8 bases; bases outside gene matches: 12. CDR3 size: 14 residues. CDR3 sequence: CASCNSGGLEPQHF. The CDR3 bases are TGTGCCAGTTGTAATTCAGGGGGCTTGGAGCCCCAGCATTTT.

The rearrangement joins TRBV27 to TRBJ1-2; TRBD1 matches at 8 bases. Germline-derived CDR1 and CDR2 are MNHEY and SMNVEV (reference sequence). Losses at the gene ends were 4 bases for V and 8 bases for J; bases not matched to a gene: 12. This CDR3 contains 15 residues. The CDR3 here is CASSSDRGRSPGYTF. CDR3 bases: TGTGCCAGCAGTTCCGACAGGGGAAGGTCTCCAGGCTACACCTTC.

The rearrangement uses TRBV18 and TRBJ2-2; the D gene is possibly TRBD2 (6 bases). The CDR3 covers 16 residues. CDR1 and CDR2 (germline): KGHSH, LQKENI. Trimming took off 3 bases at V and 1 base at J, with 12 bases between the two ends. In nucleotides, the CDR3 is TGTGCCAGCTCACCTGCCGGGACTTTGAACACCGGGGAGCTGTTTTTT. It is translated as CASSPAGTLNTGELFF.

The chain is built from TRBV3-1 (or the pseudogene TRBV3-2) and TRBJ1-1, with D possibly TRBD1 on 6 matching bases. The CDR3 length is 12 residues. Germline CDR1 and CDR2: LGHDT and YNNKEL (reference sequence). V was pared by 5 bases and J by 6 bases, with 10 bases between. The CDR3 DNA is TGTGCCAGCAGCAGGGGGGGAGCTGAAGCTTTCTTT. Its translation is CASSRGGAEAFF.

A few counts support this clone. V gene TRBV6-5 combines with J gene TRBJ2-7; 11 nucleotides line up with TRBD2. CDR3 length equals 15 residues. V lost 7 bases and J lost 2; bases outside the gene matches: 7. Germline V CDR1 and CDR2: MNHEY, SVGAGI. The CDR3 DNA sequence: TGTGCCAGCACTCCCGCTAGCGGGGGGACCTACGAGCAGTACTTC. Translated, it gives CASTPASGGTYEQYF.

V and J are TRBV9 and TRBJ1-2, with TRBD1 identical over 7 bases. The V gene's germline CDR1 is SGDLS and CDR2 YYNGEE. The CDR3 totals 14 residues. J was trimmed by 7 bases and V by 4 bases; bases with no gene match: 10. The CDR3 DNA follows: TGTGCCAGCAGCCGGGGACAGTCGGTTGCTGGCTACACCTTC. It specifies CASSRGQSVAGYTF.

V usage is TRBV6-5 and J usage is TRBJ1-5; 8 positions match TRBD1. The CDR3 extends over 14 amino acids. Germline V gives CDR1 MNHEY, CDR2 SVGAGI. After removal of 6 bases from V and 3 bases from J, the junction contained 4 bases not matched to a gene. The CDR3 here is CASSQGQANQPQHF. The CDR3 coding sequence is TGTGCCAGCAGCCAGGGACAGGCCAATCAGCCCCAGCATTTT.

This clone occurred a few times. CDR3 protein: CASSFGVSPLHF. In DNA, the CDR3 is TGTGCCAGCAGTTTCGGAGTATCACCCCTCCACTTT. The chain uses TRBV12-3 or TRBV12-4 and TRBJ1-6; D is undetermined. Trimming pared 3 bases from V and 10 bases from J, leaving 7 bases between. This CDR3 is 12 amino acids long.

This clone was recorded once. V and J are TRBV14 and TRBJ2-7, with D possibly being TRBD1 (5 bases). The germline V gene has CDR1 SGHDN and CDR2 FVKESK. This CDR3 has 15 amino acids. V lost 1 base, J lost 4 bases, and 14 bases lay in between. Written as DNA, the CDR3 is TGTGCCAGCAGCCAAGGAGGTGGACGGACATACGAGCAGTACTTC. Amino acids: CASSQGGGRTYEQYF.

The chain employs TRBV7-8 and TRBJ2-5; no clear D gene. The V end lost 5 bases, the J end lost 0 bases, and 13 bases lay between the germline ends. The CDR3 runs to 15 residues. The germline CDR1 and CDR2 sequences are SGHVS and FQNEAQ. The CDR3 DNA reads as TGTGCCAGCAGCCCGCCCCGACACTACCAAGAGACCCAGTACTTC. Its translation: CASSPPRHYQETQYF.

The chain is built from TRBV6-4 and TRBJ2-7; TRBD2 is a possible D gene (7 bases). The CDR3 has 14 amino acids. V was cut by 2 bases and J by 3 bases, with 11 bases left in between. Germline loops: CDR1 MRHNA, CDR2 SNTAGT. This CDR3 is CASSDGEGHYEQYF. The CDR3 nucleotides read TGTGCCAGCAGTGACGGGGAGGGACACTACGAGCAGTACTTC.

The DNA for the CDR3 is TGCGCCAGCAGCTTGGTAGGGACAGGGTTGGGAAATGAGCAGTTCTTC. Protein: CASSLVGTGLGNEQFF. The chain is built from TRBV5-1 and TRBJ2-1; TRBD1 aligns across 9 bases. V was clipped by 0 bases and J by 7 bases; unmatched bases: 8. The CDR3 length is 16 residues. From germline, CDR1 is SGHRS and CDR2 YFSETQ.

The chain employs TRBV29-1 and TRBJ2-5; TRBD2 is a possible D gene (7 bases). The germline gives CDR1 SQVTM, CDR2 ANQGSEA. The CDR3 runs 15 residues. V was trimmed by 7 bases and J by 2 bases, leaving 20 bases between them. DNA for the CDR3: TGCAGCGGCGGTGGTGGGAGGGGGAAGCAAGAGACCCAGTACTTC. Its translation: CSGGGGRGKQETQYF. Using reference TRBV29-1 and TRBJ2-5 for the parts outside the CDR3, the full variable domain is SAVISQKPSRDICQRGTSLTIQCQVDSQVTMMFWYRQQPGQSLTLIATANQGSEATYESGFVIDKFPISRPNLTFSTLTVSNMSPEDSSIYLCSGGGGRGKQETQYFGPGTRLLVL.

The chain is built from TRBV7-6 and TRBJ2-1, with TRBD2 matching over 10 bases. The J segment lost 10 bases and the V segment lost 2 bases, leaving 2 bases of the junction unmatched. The CDR3 is 13 amino acids. In germline, CDR1 is SGHVS, CDR2 FNYEAQ. The DNA for the CDR3 is TGTGCCAGCAGCTTATCACTAGCGGGAGAGCAGTTCTTC. It translates to CASSLSLAGEQFF.

The V gene is TRBV7-2, the J gene TRBJ2-1, with 14 bases matching TRBD2. V lost 4 bases, J lost 8 bases, and 4 bases stayed unmatched. The CDR3 length is 15 residues. From germline, CDR1 is SGHTA and CDR2 FQGNSA. CDR3 sequence reads: CASSSGLAGAHEQFF. The CDR3 region has the DNA TGTGCCAGCAGCTCGGGACTAGCGGGAGCGCATGAGCAGTTCTTC.

This clone appeared once. V usage is TRBV4-2 and J usage is TRBJ1-5, with a weak D call TRBD1 (5 bases). The V end was cut by 1 base, the J end by 2 bases, with 6 bases between. Germline V gene data show CDR1 as LGHNA and CDR2 as YNFKEQ. CDR3 length: 14 amino acids. The CDR3 region has the DNA TGTGCCAGCAGCCAAGTGACAGGCAATCAGCCCCAGCATTTT. It specifies CASSQVTGNQPQHF.

This CDR3 reads CASSEPGSNTEAFF. The CDR3, as DNA: TGTGCCAGCAGTGAACCCGGGTCGAACACTGAAGCTTTCTTT. The rearrangement joins TRBV6-1 to TRBJ1-1; D is ambiguous. The germline CDR1 and CDR2 sequences are MNHNS and SASEGT. V was clipped by 2 bases and J by 1 base, with 8 bases between them. The CDR3 has 14 amino acids.

This chain connects TRBV7-3 to TRBJ2-2, with TRBD2 identical over 7 bases. The ends lost 5 bases at V and 6 bases at J; junction bases unmatched: 12. The CDR3 has 16 residues. Germline CDR1 and CDR2: SGHTA and FQGTGA. CDR3 in amino acids: CASSPTGTTRPGELFF. The DNA of the CDR3 is TGTGCCAGCAGCCCGACCGGGACTACAAGGCCCGGGGAGCTGTTTTTT.

The V gene is TRBV5-1, the J gene TRBJ1-6, with D unclear. This CDR3 has 13 amino acids. The germline V gene has CDR1 SGHRS and CDR2 YFSETQ. The ends were cut back, 0 bases at V and 9 bases at J, with 7 bases in the middle. The CDR3 sequence is CASSLDRGSPLHF. The CDR3 DNA is TGCGCCAGCAGCTTGGATCGGGGTTCACCCCTCCACTTT.

This clone was recorded once. This rearrangement joins TRBV3-1 (or the pseudogene TRBV3-2) to TRBJ2-7; 7 bases are a match to TRBD2. The J segment lost 1 base and the V segment lost 1 base, leaving 4 bases of the junction unmatched. The CDR3 sequence is 15 residues long. From germline, CDR1 is LGHDT and CDR2 YNNKEL (reference sequence). CDR3 protein: CASSQGRESSYEQYF. CDR3 bases: TGTGCCAGCAGCCAAGGGCGGGAGAGTTCCTACGAGCAGTACTTC.

This clone was observed many times. Other nucleotide sequences from this sample produce the same CDR3. J is TRBJ1-1 and V is TRBV14; 8 nucleotides align to TRBD1. CDR1 and CDR2 from the germline V gene are SGHDN and FVKESK. The CDR3 has 16 amino acids. The V and J ends lost 0 bases and 2 bases, in that order; junction bases with no gene match: 5. The CDR3 reads CASSQDLGQGNTEAFF. The CDR3 DNA follows: TGTGCCAGCAGCCAAGATCTCGGACAGGGAAACACTGAAGCTTTCTTT.